The entry below describes one TCR beta chain. The CDR3 has 16 residues. Germline V gene lookup returns CDR1 MDHEN and CDR2 SYDVKM. Trimming removed 1 base from V and 2 bases from J, with 11 bases in between. Under the authors' procedure: From reference gene primer amplification, estimates of nucleated cell counts were derived. Assay: immunoSEQ multiplex PCR; the TCRdb copy retains only in-frame clones and omits some. That table furnishes V, J and clone size, whereas the DNA furnished D and trimming. The sample has fewer than 250,000 clones; approximately 90% are singletons. This sample is part of a study of blood T cell repertoires in COVID-19. On the study more broadly: In each case, the material was cDNA or gDNA derived from T cells, B-cell-depleted T cells, or PBMCs.

Participants came from under 30 US areas, aged roughly 18 to 95 years. Cohort placement rested on clinical history that participants reported themselves. Material: PBMCs or T cells enriched from blood (not recorded which). The chain couples TRBV28 to TRBJ1-4; possibly TRBD1 for D (5 bases). This TCR was recovered from a woman in her thirties with acute COVID-19. CDR3 sequence (DNA): TGTGCCAGCAGTTTATTCGGGGGATCGACTAATGAAAAACTGTTTTTT. This sequence encodes CASSLFGGSTNEKLFF. The variable domain in full, completed from reference TRBV28 and TRBJ1-4, reads DVKVTQSSRYLVKRTGEKVFLECVQDMDHENMFWYRQDPGLGLRLIYFSYDVKMKEKGDIPEGYSVSREKKERFSLILESASTNQTSMYLCASSLFGGSTNEKLFFGSGTQLSVL.